This T cell receptor (beta chain) was captured in a study of a mutant IDH1 vaccine in newly diagnosed glioma (dated by TCRdb to about 2021). A note on the overall study: Across visits V03 through V10, patients got a total of eight vaccinations, given in weeks 1, 3, 5, 7, 11, 15, 19 and 23. Of the 30 to 35 patients who were treated, around 62% were male and roughly 38% were female, and the mean age was about 40 years. Peripheral blood samples were drawn at six visits, namely V03 (baseline), V05, V07, V10, V12 and V13. For exploratory analyses, longitudinal TCRB deep sequencing was carried out in more than 20 treated patients wherever samples were available. In the chemotherapy-containing groups, vaccination started alongside temozolomide cycles, whereas in patients who had radiotherapy alone it started 4-6 weeks after radiotherapy. Before enrollment, patients had received standard therapy of radiotherapy alone, temozolomide alone, or radiochemotherapy with temozolomide; most received the combination. Paper-wide results and their limitations: No apparent relationship was observed between pseudoprogression and alterations in the top peripheral T cell clonotypes detected by TCRB sequencing. Vaccine-induced immune responses across multiple MHC alleles were detected in about 92% of patients. Availability determined which PBMC samples were chosen for TCRB deep sequencing. It was noted by the authors that analyses of patient blood samples could not be reproduced owing to sample limitations.

According to the study, the label for this sample's time point signals: week 23, last vaccination. Each vaccine dose, consisting of 300 ug of a 20-mer mutant IDH1 peptide in Montanide, was administered subcutaneously with topical imiquimod. All donors had newly diagnosed IDH1-mutant astrocytomas of WHO grade 3 or 4 that showed loss of nuclear ATRX. The samples were drawn from NOA16, a multicentre, single-arm, open-label phase I trial in Germany that tested a mutant IDH1 peptide vaccine in humans for the first time. Genomic DNA for TCRB sequencing was extracted from EDTA blood using the DNeasy Blood and Tissue Kit. Libraries were constructed by the immunoSEQ multiplex PCR assay. Rearranged TCR beta chain sequences were amplified with the hsTCRB Kit following the manufacturer's protocol. Sequencing of TCRB libraries was carried out on an Illumina MiSeq. On the study's bioinformatics: Demultiplexing, trimming and gene mapping were performed with the kit vendor's proprietary platform. Held by TCRdb, this immuneACCESS table contains in-frame sequences only and omits some clones. Under half of the omission traces to an unresolved V gene where checked; the cause of the rest is unknown. V, J and clone size derive from that table, while D and trimming were established from the DNA sequence. Recorded for this sample are tens of thousands of clones; about 85% of them occurred a single time. Roughly 4% of the sample comes from the top ten.

Comment on this clone: The clone's antigen remains unknown. No much larger clone exists at a distance of one base, and base qualities are not known.

Its CDR3 holds 16 amino acids, cysteine through phenylalanine. CDR3 DNA only is kept here, 48 bases in frame from base 1. Cut back by 2 bases and 0 bases, the V and J ends lie 14 bases apart. This sequence was found in a man aged 30 to 45 with glioma. This specimen was PBMCs, taken from a glioma patient whose treatment included an IDH1 peptide vaccine. The rearranged segments are TRBV23-1 and TRBJ2-7, with the D gene uncertain. TRBV23-1 is assigned to the ORF class and has an uncertain function. The DNA sequence is as follows: TGCGCCAGCAGTCAAATTTTTTGGGCGGACTCCTACGAGCAGTACTTC. Its translation is CASSQIFWADSYEQYF.